The clone carrying this TCR beta chain was picked up one time. These data originate in a study of blood T cell repertoires in COVID-19. For the study at large: Sites in the United States, Italy and Spain provided acute and convalescent COVID-19 samples. In each case, the material was cDNA or gDNA derived from T cells, B-cell-depleted T cells, or PBMCs.

Original processing methods: Estimated nucleated cell counts came from reference gene primer amplification. Using immunoSEQ multiplex PCR, the repertoire was profiled, and TCRdb retains in-frame clones only, with some absent. From that table come the V and J calls and clone size; the DNA was used to work out D and trimming. The sample includes 250,000 to 350,000 clones, around 88% of them seen just once. The V and J ends lost 4 bases and 3 bases respectively, with 16 bases between them. The CDR3 sequence is 16 residues long. Germline-derived CDR1 and CDR2 are MNHNY and SVGAGI (reference sequence). What was sequenced was peripheral blood. This receptor was identified in a woman aged 50 to 60 with acute or convalescent COVID-19. The chain links TRBV6-6 to TRBJ1-5, with D perhaps TRBD1 (6 bases). This CDR3 is CASSLQGRTTNQPQHF. The CDR3, as DNA: TGTGCCAGCAGTTTACAGGGTCGGACCACCAATCAGCCCCAGCATTTT.